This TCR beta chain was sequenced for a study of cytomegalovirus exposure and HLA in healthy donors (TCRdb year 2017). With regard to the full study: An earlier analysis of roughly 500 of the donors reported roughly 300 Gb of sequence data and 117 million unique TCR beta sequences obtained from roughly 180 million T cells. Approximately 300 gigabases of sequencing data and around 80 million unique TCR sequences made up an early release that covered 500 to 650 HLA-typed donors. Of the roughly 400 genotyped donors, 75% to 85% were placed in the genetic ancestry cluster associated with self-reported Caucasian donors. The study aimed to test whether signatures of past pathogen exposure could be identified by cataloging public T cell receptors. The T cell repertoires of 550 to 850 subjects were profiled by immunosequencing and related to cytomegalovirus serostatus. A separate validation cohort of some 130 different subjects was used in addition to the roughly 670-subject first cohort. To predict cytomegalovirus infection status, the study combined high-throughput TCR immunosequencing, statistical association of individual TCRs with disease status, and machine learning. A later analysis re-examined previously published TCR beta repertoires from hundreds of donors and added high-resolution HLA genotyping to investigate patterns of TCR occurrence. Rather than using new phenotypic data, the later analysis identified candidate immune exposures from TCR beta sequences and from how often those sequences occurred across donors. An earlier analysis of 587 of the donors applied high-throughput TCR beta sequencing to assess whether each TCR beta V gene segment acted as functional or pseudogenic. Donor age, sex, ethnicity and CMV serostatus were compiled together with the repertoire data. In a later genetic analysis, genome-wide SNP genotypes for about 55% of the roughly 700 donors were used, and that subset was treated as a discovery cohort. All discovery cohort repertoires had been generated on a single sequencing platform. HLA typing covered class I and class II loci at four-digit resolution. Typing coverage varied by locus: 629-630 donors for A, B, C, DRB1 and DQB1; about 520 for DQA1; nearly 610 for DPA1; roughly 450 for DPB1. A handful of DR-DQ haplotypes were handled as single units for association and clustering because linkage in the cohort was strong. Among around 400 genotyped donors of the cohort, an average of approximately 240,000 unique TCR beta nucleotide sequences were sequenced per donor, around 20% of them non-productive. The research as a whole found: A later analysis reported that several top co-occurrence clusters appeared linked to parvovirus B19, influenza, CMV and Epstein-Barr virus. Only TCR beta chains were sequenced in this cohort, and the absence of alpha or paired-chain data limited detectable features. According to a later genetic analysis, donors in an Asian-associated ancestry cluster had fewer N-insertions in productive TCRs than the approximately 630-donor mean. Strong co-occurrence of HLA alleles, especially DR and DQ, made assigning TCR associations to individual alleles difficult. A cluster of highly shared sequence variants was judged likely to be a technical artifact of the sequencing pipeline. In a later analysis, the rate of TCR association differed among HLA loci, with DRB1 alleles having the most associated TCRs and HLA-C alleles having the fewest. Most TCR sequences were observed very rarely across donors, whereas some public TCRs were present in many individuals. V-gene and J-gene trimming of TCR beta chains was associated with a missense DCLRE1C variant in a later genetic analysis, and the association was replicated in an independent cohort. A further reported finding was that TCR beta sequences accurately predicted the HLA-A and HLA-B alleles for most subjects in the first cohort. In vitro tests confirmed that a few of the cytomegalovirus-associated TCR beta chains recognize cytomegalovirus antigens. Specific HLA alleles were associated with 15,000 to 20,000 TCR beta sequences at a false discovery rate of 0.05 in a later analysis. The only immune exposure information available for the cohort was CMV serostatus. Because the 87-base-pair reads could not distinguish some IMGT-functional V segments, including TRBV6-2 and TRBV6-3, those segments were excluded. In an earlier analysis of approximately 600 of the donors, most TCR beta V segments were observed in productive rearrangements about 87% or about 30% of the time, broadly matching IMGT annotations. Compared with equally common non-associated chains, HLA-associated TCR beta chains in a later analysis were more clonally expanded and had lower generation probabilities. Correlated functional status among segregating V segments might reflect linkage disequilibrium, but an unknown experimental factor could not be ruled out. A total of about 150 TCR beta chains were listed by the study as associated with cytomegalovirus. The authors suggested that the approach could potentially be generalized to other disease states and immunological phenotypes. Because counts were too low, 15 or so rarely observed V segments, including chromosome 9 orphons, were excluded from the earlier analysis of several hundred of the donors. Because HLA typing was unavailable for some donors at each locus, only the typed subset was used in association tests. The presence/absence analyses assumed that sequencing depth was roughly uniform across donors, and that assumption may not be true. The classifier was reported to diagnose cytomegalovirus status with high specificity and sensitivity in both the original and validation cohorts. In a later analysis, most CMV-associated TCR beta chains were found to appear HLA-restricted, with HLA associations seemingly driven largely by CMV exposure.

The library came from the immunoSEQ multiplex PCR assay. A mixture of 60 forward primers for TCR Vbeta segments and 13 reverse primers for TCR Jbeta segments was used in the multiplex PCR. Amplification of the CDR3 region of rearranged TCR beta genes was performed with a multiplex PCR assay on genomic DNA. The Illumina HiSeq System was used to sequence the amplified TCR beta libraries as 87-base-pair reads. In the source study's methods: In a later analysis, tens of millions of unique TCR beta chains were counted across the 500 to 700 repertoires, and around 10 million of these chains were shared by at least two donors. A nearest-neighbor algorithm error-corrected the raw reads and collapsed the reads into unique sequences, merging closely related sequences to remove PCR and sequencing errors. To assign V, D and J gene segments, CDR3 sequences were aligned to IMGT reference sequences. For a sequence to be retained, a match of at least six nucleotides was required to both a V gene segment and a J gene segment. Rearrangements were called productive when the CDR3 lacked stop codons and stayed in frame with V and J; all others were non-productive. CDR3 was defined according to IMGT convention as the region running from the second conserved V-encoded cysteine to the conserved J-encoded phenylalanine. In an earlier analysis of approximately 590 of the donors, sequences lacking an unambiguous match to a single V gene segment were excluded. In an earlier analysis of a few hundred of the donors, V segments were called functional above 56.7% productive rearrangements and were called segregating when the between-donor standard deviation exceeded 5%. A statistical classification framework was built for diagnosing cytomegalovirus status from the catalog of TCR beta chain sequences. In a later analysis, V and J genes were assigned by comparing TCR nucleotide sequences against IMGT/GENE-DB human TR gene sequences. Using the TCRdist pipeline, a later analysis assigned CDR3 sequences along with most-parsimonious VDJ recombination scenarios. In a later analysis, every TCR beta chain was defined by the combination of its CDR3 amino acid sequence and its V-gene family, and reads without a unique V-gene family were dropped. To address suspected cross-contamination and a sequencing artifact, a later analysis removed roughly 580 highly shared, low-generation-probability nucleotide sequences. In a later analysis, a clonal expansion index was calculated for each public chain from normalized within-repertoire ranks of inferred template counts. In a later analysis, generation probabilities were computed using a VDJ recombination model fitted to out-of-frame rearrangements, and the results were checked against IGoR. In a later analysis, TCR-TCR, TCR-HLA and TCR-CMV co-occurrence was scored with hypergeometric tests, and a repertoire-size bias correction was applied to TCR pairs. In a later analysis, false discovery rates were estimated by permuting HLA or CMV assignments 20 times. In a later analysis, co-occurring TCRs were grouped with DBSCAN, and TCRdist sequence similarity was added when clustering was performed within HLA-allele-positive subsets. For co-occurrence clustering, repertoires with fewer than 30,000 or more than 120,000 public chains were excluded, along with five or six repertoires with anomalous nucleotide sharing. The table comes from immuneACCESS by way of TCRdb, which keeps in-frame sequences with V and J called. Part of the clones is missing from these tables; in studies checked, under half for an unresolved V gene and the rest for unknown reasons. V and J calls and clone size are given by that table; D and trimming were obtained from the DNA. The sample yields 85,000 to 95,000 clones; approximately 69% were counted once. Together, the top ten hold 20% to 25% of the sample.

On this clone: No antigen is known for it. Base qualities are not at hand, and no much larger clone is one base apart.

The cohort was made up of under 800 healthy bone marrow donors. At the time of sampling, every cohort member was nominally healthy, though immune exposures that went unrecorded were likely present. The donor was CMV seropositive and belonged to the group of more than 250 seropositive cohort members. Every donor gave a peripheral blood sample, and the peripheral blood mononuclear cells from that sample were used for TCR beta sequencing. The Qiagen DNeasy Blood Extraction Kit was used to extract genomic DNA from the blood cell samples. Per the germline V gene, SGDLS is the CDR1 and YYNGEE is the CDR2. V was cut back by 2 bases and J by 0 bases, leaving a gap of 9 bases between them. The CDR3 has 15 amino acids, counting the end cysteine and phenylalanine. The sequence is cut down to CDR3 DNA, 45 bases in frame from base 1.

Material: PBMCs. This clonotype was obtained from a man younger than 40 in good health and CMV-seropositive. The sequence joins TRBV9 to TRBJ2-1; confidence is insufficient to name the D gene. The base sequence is TGTGCCAGCAGCGTTTTACAGAGCTCCTACAATGAGCAGTTCTTC. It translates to CASSVLQSSYNEQFF.